This T cell receptor beta chain was captured by sequencing in a study of T cells after posttransplantation cyclophosphamide. There are many counts of this clone. Some clones are missing from TCRdb's copy, which holds only in-frame ones; the method was immunoSEQ multiplex PCR. The repertoire yields under 50,000 clones, none seen only once; the top ten contain 4.5%. This receptor was identified in a woman in her forties or fifties in good health and a related stem cell transplant donor. The specimen sequenced was PBMCs.

The CDR3 coding sequence is TGCGCCAGCAGCTTAACAGGGGGGATCGACGAGCAGTACTTC. It is translated as CASSLTGGIDEQYF. The chain links TRBV5-1 to TRBJ2-7; 8 positions agree with TRBD1. The CDR3 contains 14 residues. Looked up from germline, CDR1 is SGHRS and CDR2 is YFSETQ. V lost 2 bases, J lost 5 bases, and 6 bases stayed unmatched.